Below, one T cell receptor beta chain is given with its context. The assay was immunoSEQ multiplex PCR, and TCRdb's table has in-frame clones only and misses some. This table holds 200,000 to 250,000 clones, about 84% found once. Participant-reported clinical history was the basis for cohort assignment. This record comes from a study of blood T cell repertoires in COVID-19. Study-wide context: Spain, Italy and the United States supplied samples that represented acute and convalescent COVID-19.

The germline gives CDR1 LNHDA, CDR2 SQIVND (reference sequence). The trim removed 7 bases at V and 4 bases at J, leaving 6 bases unmatched. There are 13 residues in the CDR3. The receptor was isolated from a woman in her thirties or forties with acute COVID-19. The sequenced material came from PBMCs or T cells enriched from blood (not recorded which). The J gene is TRBJ1-2, the V gene TRBV19; 7 bases fit TRBD1. CDR3 DNA: TGTGCCAGTAACGGAGGGGGCAGCTATGGCTACACCTTC. This gives the protein CASNGGGSYGYTF.